This T cell receptor beta chain is drawn from a study of blood T cell repertoires in COVID-19. On the study more broadly: COVID-19 samples collected from the United States, Italy and Spain covered acute and convalescent phases. PBMCs, B-cell-depleted T cells, or T cells were the source of the cDNA or gDNA that made up the material.

The Seattle patients, enrolled during active infection, were followed longitudinally. V dropped 2 bases and J dropped 0 bases, with 11 bases sitting between them. CDR3 length: 16 residues. From germline, CDR1 is MNHNS and CDR2 SASEGT. Original processing methods: Reference gene primer amplification gave nucleated cell count estimates. TCRdb keeps only in-frame clones here, not all; method: immunoSEQ multiplex PCR. From that table come the V and J calls and clone size; the DNA was used to work out D and trimming. This table has 150,000 to 250,000 clones, roughly 77% appearing once. The sample consisted of peripheral blood. The clonotype comes from a woman in her forties with COVID-19, enrolled during active disease. The gene calls are TRBV6-1 and TRBJ1-5; D is uncertain. The CDR3 DNA sequence: TGTGCCAGCAGTGAATTGAGGTATTATAGCAATCAGCCCCAGCATTTT. Its protein is CASSELRYYSNQPQHF.